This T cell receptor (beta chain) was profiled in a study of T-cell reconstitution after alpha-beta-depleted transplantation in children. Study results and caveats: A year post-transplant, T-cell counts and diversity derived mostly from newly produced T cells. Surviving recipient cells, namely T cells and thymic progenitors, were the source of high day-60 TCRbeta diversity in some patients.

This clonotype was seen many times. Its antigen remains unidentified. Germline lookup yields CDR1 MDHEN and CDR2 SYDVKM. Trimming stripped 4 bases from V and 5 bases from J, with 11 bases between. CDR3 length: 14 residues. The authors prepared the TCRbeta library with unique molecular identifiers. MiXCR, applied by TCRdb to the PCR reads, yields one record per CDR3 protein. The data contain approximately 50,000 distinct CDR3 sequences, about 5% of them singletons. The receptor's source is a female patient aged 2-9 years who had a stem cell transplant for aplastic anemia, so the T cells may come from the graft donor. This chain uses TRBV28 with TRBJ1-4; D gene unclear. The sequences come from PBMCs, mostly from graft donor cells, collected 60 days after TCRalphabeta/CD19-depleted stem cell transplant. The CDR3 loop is CASSSGSKNEKLFF. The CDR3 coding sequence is TGTGCCAGCAGTTCCGGGAGTAAAAATGAAAAACTGTTTTTT.